Detailed here is one TCR beta chain. The same CDR3 is also encoded by other DNA sequences in this sample. Naive CD8 cells comprised CD45RO-negative, CCR7-positively selected cells, excluding terminally differentiated effector memory CD45RA+ cells. This sample was included in a study of shared clonotypes between healthy human individuals. Clones were sequenced by immunoSEQ multiplex PCR, and TCRdb holds only the in-frame ones, with some missing. The sample holds roughly 2,000,000 clones, around 93% seen once. This CDR3 is 13 amino acids long. The ends were cut back, 3 bases at V and 4 bases at J, with 9 bases in the middle. Germline V gives CDR1 SNHLY, CDR2 FYNNEI.

This chain links TRBV2 with TRBJ1-1, with a weak D call TRBD1 (6 bases). This TCR was recovered from a man younger than 35 in good health. Some clones in this sample may be carry-over from other donors' samples. The sequencing input was naive CD8+ T cells from PBMCs. CDR3 amino acids: CASSDRGSTEAFF. The CDR3 region has the DNA TGTGCCAGCAGTGACAGGGGCAGCACTGAAGCTTTCTTT.